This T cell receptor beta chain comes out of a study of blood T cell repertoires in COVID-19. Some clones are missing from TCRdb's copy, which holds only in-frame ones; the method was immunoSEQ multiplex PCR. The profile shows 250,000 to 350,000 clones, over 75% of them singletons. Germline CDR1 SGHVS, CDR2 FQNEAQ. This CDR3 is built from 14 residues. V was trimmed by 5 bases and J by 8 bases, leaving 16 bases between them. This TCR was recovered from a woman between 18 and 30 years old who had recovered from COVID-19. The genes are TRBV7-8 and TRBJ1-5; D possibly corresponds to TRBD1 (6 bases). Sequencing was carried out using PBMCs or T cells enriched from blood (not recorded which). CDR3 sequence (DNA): TGTGCCAGCAGCCCAGGGGAGGGTAGGGAGCCCCAGCATTTT. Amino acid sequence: CASSPGEGREPQHF. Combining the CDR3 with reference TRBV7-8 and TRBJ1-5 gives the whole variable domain GAGVSQSPRYKVAKRGQDVALRCDPISGHVSLFWYQQALGQGPEFLTYFQNEAQLDKSGLPSDRFFAERPEGSVSTLKIQRTQQEDSAVYLCASSPGEGREPQHFGDGTRLSIL.